The 17 T cell receptor beta chains reported below all come from one sample, sequenced in a study of cytomegalovirus exposure and HLA in healthy donors. PCR amplification relied on 60 Vbeta primers (plus 13 Jbeta primers). Some clones are missing from TCRdb's copy, which holds only in-frame ones; the method was immunoSEQ multiplex PCR. The sample records more than 150,000 clones, about four fifths being singletons. Sequenced: PBMCs. Receptor source: a boy aged 2 to 10 in good health and CMV-seronegative.

CDR3 in DNA: TGTGCCAGCAGCTCCTGGACAGAGAATGAAAAACTGTTTTTT. It translates to CASSSWTENEKLFF. V is TRBV7-9 and J is TRBJ1-4, with D possibly being TRBD1 (6 bases). CDR1 and CDR2 (germline): SEHNR, FQNEAQ (reference sequence). Trimming took 4 bases from V and 5 from J, leaving 11 bases between them. The CDR3 totals 14 residues. Together with reference TRBV7-9 and TRBJ1-4, the CDR3 gives the full variable domain: DTGVSQNPRHKITKRGQNVTFRCDPISEHNRLYWYRQTLGQGPEFLTYFQNEAQLEKSRLLSDRFSAERPKGSFSTLEIQRTEQGDSAMYLCASSSWTENEKLFFGSGTQLSVL.

The chain is built from TRBV27 and TRBJ2-2; 10 bases are a match to TRBD1. After removal of 10 bases from V and 7 bases from J, the junction contained 6 bases not matched to a gene. The CDR3 is 13 amino acids. Germline V gene sequence: CDR1 MNHEY, CDR2 SMNVEV (reference sequence). Here the CDR3 reads CATLDRGFGELFF. The DNA of the CDR3 is TGTGCCACCCTGGACAGGGGGTTCGGGGAGCTGTTTTTT.

This clone appeared a single time. The chain joins TRBV27 to TRBJ2-7; 10 bases match TRBD1. The CDR3 covers 16 residues. Per germline, CDR1 MNHEY and CDR2 SMNVEV (reference sequence). V dropped 3 bases and J dropped 6; count of bases not matched to a gene: 11. CDR3 region: CASSFRRTGGMGEQYF. CDR3 DNA sequence: TGTGCCAGCAGTTTTCGTCGGACAGGGGGTATGGGCGAGCAGTACTTC.

The chain uses TRBV6-1 and TRBJ2-7, with D unresolved. Trimming stripped 4 bases from V and 1 base from J, with 14 bases between. The CDR3 consists of 15 residues. Germline loops: CDR1 MNHNS, CDR2 SASEGT. CDR3: CASSGIDKLSYEQYF. In DNA, the CDR3 is TGTGCCAGCAGTGGGATTGACAAGCTATCCTACGAGCAGTACTTC.

The CDR3 sequence: CAWGTGGWTEAFF. CDR3 DNA sequence: TGTGCCTGGGGTACAGGGGGGTGGACTGAAGCTTTCTTT. The rearrangement uses TRBV30 and TRBJ1-1, with 8 nucleotides matching TRBD1. CDR1 is GTSNPN and CDR2 is SVGIG in the germline V gene (reference sequence). V dropped 5 bases and J dropped 5; count of bases not matched to a gene: 7. This CDR3 is 13 amino acids long.

This sequence joins TRBV19 and TRBJ2-1, with TRBD1 identical over 10 bases. J was trimmed by 3 bases and V by 1 base; bases with no gene match: 6. Looked up from germline, CDR1 is LNHDA and CDR2 is SQIVND (reference sequence). The CDR3 contains 17 residues. CDR3 residues: CASSIGTGTGVYNEQFF. The DNA for the CDR3 is TGTGCCAGTAGTATAGGGACCGGGACAGGGGTCTACAATGAGCAGTTCTTC. Full variable domain (remainder filled in from reference TRBV19 and TRBJ2-1): DGGITQSPKYLFRKEGQNVTLSCEQNLNHDAMYWYRQDPGQGLRLIYYSQIVNDFQKGDIAEGYSVSREKKESFPLTVTSAQKNPTAFYLCASSIGTGTGVYNEQFFGPGTRLTVL.

V and J are TRBV6-4 and TRBJ2-7; no clear D. Per the germline V gene, CDR1 is MRHNA and CDR2 is SNTAGT. Trimming shortened V by 7 bases and J by 0 bases, and 7 bases separated the two germline ends. The CDR3 runs to 12 residues. The CDR3 sequence is CASTFVSYEQYF. The CDR3 DNA reads as TGTGCCAGCACTTTTGTCTCCTACGAGCAGTACTTC.

The chain links TRBV19 to TRBJ1-1; D uncertain. Germline loops: CDR1 LNHDA, CDR2 SQIVND (reference sequence). This CDR3 is built from 16 residues. Trimming took 2 bases from V and 5 from J, leaving 18 bases between them. CDR3 in amino acids: CASSIQWSQAPTEAFF. The CDR3 nucleotides are TGTGCCAGTAGTATACAGTGGTCTCAAGCGCCAACTGAAGCTTTCTTT.

The chain combines TRBV2 with TRBJ2-1, with 8 bases fitting TRBD1. The germline CDR1 and CDR2 sequences are SNHLY and FYNNEI. J was trimmed by 5 bases and V by 4 bases; bases with no gene match: 10. This CDR3 is built from 16 residues. Here the CDR3 reads CASSGVWQGADNEQFF. For the CDR3, the DNA is TGTGCCAGCAGTGGGGTTTGGCAGGGGGCAGACAATGAGCAGTTCTTC.

The V and J genes are TRBV6-6 and TRBJ1-3; no definite D call. The length of the CDR3 is 16 residues. Trimming took off 2 bases at V and 0 bases at J, with 11 bases between the two ends. Germline V CDR1 and CDR2: MNHNY, SVGAGI (reference sequence). CDR3 region: CASSYGRRHSGNTIYF. CDR3 bases: TGTGCCAGCAGTTACGGGAGACGGCACTCTGGAAACACCATATATTTT.

This chain uses TRBV28 with TRBJ1-1; the D is unclear. With 5 bases removed from V and 3 bases from J, the gap between germline ends came to 13 bases. There are 14 residues in the CDR3. Germline CDR1 reads MDHEN; CDR2 reads SYDVKM. Here the CDR3 DNA reads TGTGCCAGCAGTCCCCCCAGCGGGTACACTGAAGCTTTCTTT. This codes for CASSPPSGYTEAFF.

The J gene is TRBJ2-2, the V gene TRBV7-6; D is perhaps TRBD2 (6 bases). With 1 base removed from V and 7 bases from J, the gap between germline ends came to 16 bases. Per germline, CDR1 SGHVS and CDR2 FNYEAQ. The CDR3 is 16 amino acids. The CDR3 spells CASSLGPLGSSGELFF. The CDR3 bases are TGTGCCAGCAGCTTAGGCCCCCTCGGGAGTAGCGGGGAGCTGTTTTTT.

This chain joins TRBV6-5 and TRBJ1-4; no definite D call. The V and J ends lost 5 bases and 6 bases respectively, with 16 bases between them. The CDR3 consists of 15 residues. CDR1 and CDR2 from the germline V gene are MNHEY and SVGAGI. DNA for the CDR3: TGTGCCAGCAGTCCAGACGCGAGGGTCCATGAAAAACTGTTTTTT. Translated: CASSPDARVHEKLFF.

The chain joins TRBV10-1 to TRBJ2-2, with D perhaps TRBD2 (5 bases). The CDR3 runs 16 residues. The V end was cut by 10 bases, the J end by 2 bases, with 20 bases between. The germline V gene has CDR1 WNHNN and CDR2 SYGVQD (reference sequence). The CDR3 region has the DNA TGCGCCACCCCTCGGACGAGCGGCAGAAACACCGGGGAGCTGTTTTTT. Encoded protein: CATPRTSGRNTGELFF.

The chain is built from TRBV10-3 and TRBJ2-1, with 9 bases aligning to TRBD2. CDR3 length: 14 residues. CDR1 is ENHRY, CDR2 SYGVKD, per germline. V dropped 4 bases and J dropped 5; count of bases not matched to a gene: 3. The CDR3 bases are TGTGCCATCAGTGGCGGGAGGGCAAACAATGAGCAGTTCTTC. This translates into CAISGGRANNEQFF.

The chain has TRBV28 and TRBJ2-1; 7 bases agree with TRBD2. The trim removed 5 bases at V and 8 bases at J, leaving 12 bases unmatched. This CDR3 contains 15 residues. Germline CDR1 is MDHEN and CDR2 is SYDVKM. In DNA, the CDR3 is TGTGCCAGCAGTCCTCGAGGGAGGGTAAGGGATGAGCAGTTCTTC. Translation gives CASSPRGRVRDEQFF.

J is TRBJ1-2 and V is TRBV9; 8 bases are shared with TRBD1. The CDR3 has 14 residues. The germline CDR1 and CDR2 sequences are SGDLS and YYNGEE. Trimming took 4 bases from V and 6 from J; bases not matched to a gene: 8. The CDR3 reads CASSPHQTGDGYTF. DNA of the CDR3: TGTGCCAGCAGCCCTCACCAGACAGGGGATGGCTACACCTTC.